Listed below are T cell receptor beta chains from one sample, sequenced in a study of neurological immune-mediated disorders. TCRdb passed the 5' RACE reads through MiXCR, listing each CDR3 protein once. Here the sample spans about 59,000 distinct CDR3 sequences, under 4.5% being singletons. Source material: PBMCs. Receptor source: a woman between 25 and 40 years old with multiple sclerosis. Both conserved end residues are part of each CDR3. A D gene is named only where the DNA matches it firmly. A row's size may be missing; if present it is once, few, many or a size class.

>.|.|TRBJ2-3|TRBV5-5
TGTGCCAGCAGCTTGGCGGAGTTAATAGATACGCAGTATTTT
CASSLAELIDTQYF
>.|many|TRBJ2-1|TRBV20-1
TGCAGTGCTAGAGGCCTGCACACTACCTACAATGAGCAGTTCTTC
CSARGLHTTYNEQFF
>TRBD1|many|TRBJ2-7|TRBV5-8
TGTGCCAGCAGCTTACAGGGGTCGTACGAGCAGTACTTC
CASSLQGSYEQYF
>.|many|TRBJ2-1|TRBV5-1
TGCGCCAGCACCCGGGGTAGCCAGACCTACAATGAGCAGTTCTTC
CASTRGSQTYNEQFF
>TRBD2|many|TRBJ2-1|TRBV10-3
TGTGCCATCAAGGAGGGACTAGCGGGATCCTATGAGCAGTTCTTC
CAIKEGLAGSYEQFF
>TRBD1|many|TRBJ2-2|TRBV7-2
TGTGCCAGCAGCTTACGGGCAGGGGGAATGGCCGGGGAGCTGTTTTTT
CASSLRAGGMAGELFF
>.|many|TRBJ2-5|TRBV20-1
TGCAGTGCTAGAGACATGCGGAGTAGCCAAGAGACCCAGTACTTC
CSARDMRSSQETQYF
>.|many|TRBJ2-2|TRBV4-3
TGCGCCAGCAGCCGGGCGTGGCGGGATTCCGGGGAGCTGTTTTTT
CASSRAWRDSGELFF
>TRBD2|few|TRBJ2-7|TRBV20-1
TGCAGTGCTAACGGGGGGGCGGCGGCCTACGAGCAGTACTTC
CSANGGAAAYEQYF
>.|many|TRBJ1-1|TRBV12-3/TRBV12-4
TGTGCCAGCATCCCAGGGGTCTGGGTCACTGAAGCTTTCTTT
CASIPGVWVTEAFF
>.|many|TRBJ2-7|TRBV6-5
TGTGCCAGCAGTTACTCCAATACCTACGAGCAGTACTTC
CASSYSNTYEQYF
>TRBD1|few|TRBJ1-5|TRBV28
TGTGCCAGCAGTTCGACAGGGTTAAGTGCGGTTCAGCCCCAGAATTTT
CASSSTGLSAVQPQNF
>.|many|TRBJ2-7|TRBV6-2/TRBV6-3
TGTGCCAGCGGTGACAGAACCTACGAGCAGTACTTC
CASGDRTYEQYF
>.|many|TRBJ2-5|TRBV5-1
TGCGCCAGCAGCTTGGTAGGGGGTGAAGAGACCCAGTACTTC
CASSLVGGEETQYF
>TRBD1|.|TRBJ1-5|TRBV19
TGTGCCAGTAGTATGGAGGGACAGGCAAATCAGCCCCAGCATTTT
CASSMEGQANQPQHF
>TRBD1|many|TRBJ2-2|TRBV12-3/TRBV12-4
TGTGCCAGCAGTCGACAGGGGGCTATAGGCGGGGAGCTGTTTTTT
CASSRQGAIGGELFF
>TRBD2|many|TRBJ2-3|TRBV29-1
TGCAGCGTTTTGACTAGCGGGGGGGTTACAGATACGCAGTATTTT
CSVLTSGGVTDTQYF
>.|many|TRBJ2-7|TRBV15
TGTGCCACCAGCAGGAGCCCGGGCTACGAGCAGTACTTC
CATSRSPGYEQYF
>TRBD2|many|TRBJ2-3|TRBV24-1
TGTGCCACCAGTGACCCCGGGACTAGCGGGGATACGCAGTATTTT
CATSDPGTSGDTQYF
>.|many|TRBJ2-1|TRBV20-1
TGCAGTGCTAGAGGACTAGGCCCCTACAATGAGCAGTTCTTC
CSARGLGPYNEQFF
>TRBD2|many|TRBJ2-2|TRBV5-1
TGCGCCAGCAGCCAAGCCCTAGCGGGAGGGAACACCGGGGAGCTGTTTTTT
CASSQALAGGNTGELFF
>TRBD2|many|TRBJ2-1|TRBV7-2
TGTGCCAGCAGCCAGACTAGCGGGAGAATTGGTGAGCAGTTCTTC
CASSQTSGRIGEQFF
>.|many|TRBJ2-2|TRBV28
TGTGCCAGCAGTTTCAGGGTCACCGGGGAGCTGTTTTTT
CASSFRVTGELFF
>TRBD2|many|TRBJ2-1|TRBV7-2
TGTGCCAGCAGCTTGACTAGCGGGAGCCGCTATGAGCAGTTCTTC
CASSLTSGSRYEQFF
>.|many|TRBJ1-3|TRBV20-1
TGCAGCGGAGTCCCCAGGGGCTCTGGAAACACCATATATTTT
CSGVPRGSGNTIYF
>.|many|TRBJ1-2|TRBV5-6
TGTGCCAGCAGCTTCCCGGGGGCTTACTATGGCTACACCTTC
CASSFPGAYYGYTF
>TRBD2|many|TRBJ2-1|TRBV4-2
TGTGCCAGCAGCCCCACCCGGACTAGAAATGAGCAGTTCTTC
CASSPTRTRNEQFF
>.|.|TRBJ2-7|TRBV20-1
TGCGGGGGGGGGCAGGGGGCGTACGAGCAGTACTTC
CGGGQGAYEQYF
>.|many|TRBJ2-1|TRBV6-5
TGTGCCAGCAGTTATGGGCCCCCGGGACCATACAATGAGCAGTTCTTC
CASSYGPPGPYNEQFF
>.|many|TRBJ1-5|TRBV6-6
TGTGCCAGCCTGGGGGCGTTAAGGCAGCCCCAGAATTTT
CASLGALRQPQNF
>.|many|TRBJ1-2|TRBV3-1
TGTGCCAGCAGCCTCGGGACTACCCGACGCTACACCTTC
CASSLGTTRRYTF
>.|many|TRBJ2-3|TRBV29-1
TGCAGCGACAACAGAGGTTCCACAGATACGCAGTATTTT
CSDNRGSTDTQYF
>TRBD2|.|TRBJ2-1|TRBV5-6
TGTGCCAGCAGCTTAGGCGGGAGAATCTACAATGAGCAGTTCTTC
CASSLGGRIYNEQFF
>.|many|TRBJ2-3|TRBV10-2
TGCGCCAGCAGCAGGGACTTCACAGATACGCAGTATTTT
CASSRDFTDTQYF
>.|many|TRBJ1-1|TRBV5-5
TGTGCCAGCAGCTTGGGGACGGTCACTGAAGCTTTCTTT
CASSLGTVTEAFF
>.|.|TRBJ2-7|TRBV20-1
TGCAGTGCTACTGCGGGATCCGGATACGAGCAGTACTTC
CSATAGSGYEQYF
>.|.|TRBJ2-3|TRBV5-1
TGCGCCAGCAGCTTGCAGGGTTCTAGCACAGATACGCAGTATTTT
CASSLQGSSTDTQYF
>.|many|TRBJ1-1|TRBV6-6
TGTGCCAGCAGACTAGGGGGTTGGGCTTTCTTT
CASRLGGWAFF
>.|many|TRBJ1-5|TRBV15
TGTGCCACCAGCAGAGACAGGGGTTATCAGCCCCAGAATTTT
CATSRDRGYQPQNF
>.|many|TRBJ2-1|TRBV7-8
TGTGCCAGCAGCTTAGTTGAGGGTACGGGTGAGCAGTTCTTC
CASSLVEGTGEQFF
>.|many|TRBJ2-7|TRBV20-1
TGCAGTGCGCCGCGGGATACCGGGGGTGGGCAGTACTTC
CSAPRDTGGGQYF